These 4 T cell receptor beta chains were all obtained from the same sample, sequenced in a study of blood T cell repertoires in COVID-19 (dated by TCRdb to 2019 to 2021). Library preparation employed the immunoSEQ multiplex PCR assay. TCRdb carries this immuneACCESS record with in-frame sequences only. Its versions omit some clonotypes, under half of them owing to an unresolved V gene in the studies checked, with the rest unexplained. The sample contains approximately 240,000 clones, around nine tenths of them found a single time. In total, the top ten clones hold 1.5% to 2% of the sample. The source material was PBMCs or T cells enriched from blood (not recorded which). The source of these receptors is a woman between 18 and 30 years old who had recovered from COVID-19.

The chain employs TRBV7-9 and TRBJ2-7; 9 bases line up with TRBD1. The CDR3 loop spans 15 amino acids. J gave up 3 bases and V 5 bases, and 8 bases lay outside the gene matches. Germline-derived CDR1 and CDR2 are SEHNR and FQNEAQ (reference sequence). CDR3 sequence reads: CASSPQGTGYYEQYF. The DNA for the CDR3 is TGTGCCAGCAGCCCGCAGGGGACAGGGTACTACGAGCAGTACTTC.

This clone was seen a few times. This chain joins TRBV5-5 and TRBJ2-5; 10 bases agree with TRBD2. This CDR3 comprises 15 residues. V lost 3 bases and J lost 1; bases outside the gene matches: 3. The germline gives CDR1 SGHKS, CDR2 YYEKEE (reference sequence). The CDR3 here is CASSWRTSGQETQYF. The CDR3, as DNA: TGTGCCAGCAGCTGGCGGACTAGCGGCCAAGAGACCCAGTACTTC. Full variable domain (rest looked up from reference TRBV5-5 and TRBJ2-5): DAGVTQSPTHLIKTRGQQVTLRCSPISGHKSVSWYQQVLGQGPQFIFQYYEKEERGRGNFPDRFSARQFPNYSSELNVNALLLGDSALYLCASSWRTSGQETQYFGPGTRLLVL.

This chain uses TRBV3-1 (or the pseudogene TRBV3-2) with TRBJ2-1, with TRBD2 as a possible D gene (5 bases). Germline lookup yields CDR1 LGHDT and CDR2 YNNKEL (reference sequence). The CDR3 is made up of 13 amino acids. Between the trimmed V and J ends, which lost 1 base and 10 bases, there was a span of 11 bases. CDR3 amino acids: CASSQVSSGEQFF. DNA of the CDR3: TGTGCCAGCAGCCAAGTGTCGAGCGGCGAGCAGTTCTTC.

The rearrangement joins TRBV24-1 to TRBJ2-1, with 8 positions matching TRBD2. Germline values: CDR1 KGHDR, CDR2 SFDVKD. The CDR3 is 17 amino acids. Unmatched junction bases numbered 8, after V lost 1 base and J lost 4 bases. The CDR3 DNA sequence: TGTGCCACCAGTGATTTTGGTGGTAGCGGGGTATACAATGAGCAGTTCTTC. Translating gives CATSDFGGSGVYNEQFF.